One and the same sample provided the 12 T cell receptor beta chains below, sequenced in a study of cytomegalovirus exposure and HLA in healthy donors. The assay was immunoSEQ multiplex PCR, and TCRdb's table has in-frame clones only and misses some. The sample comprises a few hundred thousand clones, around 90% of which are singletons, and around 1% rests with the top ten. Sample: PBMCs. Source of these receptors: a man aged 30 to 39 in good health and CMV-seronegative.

This CDR3 reads CASSLDRRPTYSNQPQHF. The CDR3 DNA follows: TGTGCCAGCAGCTTAGATAGAAGGCCGACTTATAGCAATCAGCCCCAGCATTTT. The chain uses TRBV11-2 and TRBJ1-5; unclear D gene. CDR3 length equals 18 residues. Deletions cut 0 bases from V and 0 bases from J, with 15 bases between. CDR1 and CDR2 from the germline V gene are SGHAT and FQNNGV.

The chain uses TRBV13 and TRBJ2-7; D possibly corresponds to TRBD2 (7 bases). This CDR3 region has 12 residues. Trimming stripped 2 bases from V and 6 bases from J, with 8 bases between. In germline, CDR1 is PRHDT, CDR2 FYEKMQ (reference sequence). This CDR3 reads CASSLRGGEQYF. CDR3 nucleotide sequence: TGTGCCAGCAGCTTAAGGGGGGGCGAGCAGTACTTC.

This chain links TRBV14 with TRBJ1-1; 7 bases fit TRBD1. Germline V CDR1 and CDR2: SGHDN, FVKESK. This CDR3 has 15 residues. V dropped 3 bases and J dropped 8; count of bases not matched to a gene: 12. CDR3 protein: CASSQSTGNSAEAFF. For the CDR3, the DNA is TGTGCCAGCAGCCAGTCGACAGGGAACTCTGCCGAAGCTTTCTTT.

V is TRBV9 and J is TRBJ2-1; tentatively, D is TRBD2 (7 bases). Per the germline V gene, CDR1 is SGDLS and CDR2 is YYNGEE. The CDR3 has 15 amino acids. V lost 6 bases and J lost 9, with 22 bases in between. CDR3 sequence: CASTPGRGGGFEQFF. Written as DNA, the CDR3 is TGTGCCAGCACGCCTGGGAGGGGGGGCGGCTTTGAGCAGTTCTTC.

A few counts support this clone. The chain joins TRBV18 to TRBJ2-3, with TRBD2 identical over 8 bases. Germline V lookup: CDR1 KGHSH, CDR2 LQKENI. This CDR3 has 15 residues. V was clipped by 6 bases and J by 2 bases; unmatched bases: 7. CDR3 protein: CASSPGGGNTDTQYF. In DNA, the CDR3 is TGTGCCAGCTCGCCGGGAGGGGGAAACACAGATACGCAGTATTTT.

The CDR3 DNA sequence: TGTGCCAGCAGCGCCTGGAAGCGGGGGGGACTGGAGACCCAGTACTTC. The encoded protein is CASSAWKRGGLETQYF. This chain uses TRBV11-2 with TRBJ2-5; TRBD2 aligns across 10 bases. V dropped 5 bases and J dropped 5; count of bases not matched to a gene: 11. Germline CDR1 is SGHAT and CDR2 is FQNNGV. This CDR3 is 16 amino acids long.

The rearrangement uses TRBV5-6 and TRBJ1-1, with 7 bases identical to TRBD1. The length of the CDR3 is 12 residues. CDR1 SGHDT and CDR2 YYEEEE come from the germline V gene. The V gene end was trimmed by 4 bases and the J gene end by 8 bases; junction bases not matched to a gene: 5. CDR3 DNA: TGTGCCAGCAGCACCGACAGGGACGAAGCTTTCTTT. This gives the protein CASSTDRDEAFF.

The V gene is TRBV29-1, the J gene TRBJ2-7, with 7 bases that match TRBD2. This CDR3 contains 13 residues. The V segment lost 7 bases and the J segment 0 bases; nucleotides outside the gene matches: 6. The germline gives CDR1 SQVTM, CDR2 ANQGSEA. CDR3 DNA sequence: TGCAGCGCTGGGGGGGTTGGCTCCTACGAGCAGTACTTC. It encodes CSAGGVGSYEQYF.

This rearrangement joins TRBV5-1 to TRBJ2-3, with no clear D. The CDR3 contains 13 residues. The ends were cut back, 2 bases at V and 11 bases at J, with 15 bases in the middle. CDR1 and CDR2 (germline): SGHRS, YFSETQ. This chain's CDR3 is CASSFIVNTEQYF. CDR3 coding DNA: TGCGCCAGCAGCTTTATCGTCAACACCGAGCAGTATTTT.

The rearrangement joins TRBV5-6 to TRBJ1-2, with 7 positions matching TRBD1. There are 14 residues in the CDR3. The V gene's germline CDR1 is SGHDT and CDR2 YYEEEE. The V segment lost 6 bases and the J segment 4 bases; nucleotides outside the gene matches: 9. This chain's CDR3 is CASIFGTAGYGYTF. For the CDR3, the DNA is TGTGCCAGCATATTCGGGACAGCGGGCTATGGCTACACCTTC. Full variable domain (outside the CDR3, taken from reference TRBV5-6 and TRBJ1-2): DAGVTQSPTHLIKTRGQQVTLRCSPKSGHDTVSWYQQALGQGPQFIFQYYEEEERQRGNFPDRFSGHQFPNYSSELNVNALLLGDSALYLCASIFGTAGYGYTFGSGTRLTVV.

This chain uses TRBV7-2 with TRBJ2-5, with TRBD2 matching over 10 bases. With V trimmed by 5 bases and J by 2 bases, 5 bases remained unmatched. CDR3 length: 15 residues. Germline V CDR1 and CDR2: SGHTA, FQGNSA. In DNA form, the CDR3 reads TGTGCCAGCAGCCCCGGACTAGCGGCACAAGAGACCCAGTACTTC. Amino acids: CASSPGLAAQETQYF.

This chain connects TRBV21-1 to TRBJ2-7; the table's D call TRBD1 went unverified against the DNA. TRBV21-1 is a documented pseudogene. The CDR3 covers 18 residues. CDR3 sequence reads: CASSKERAGQDPAYEQYF. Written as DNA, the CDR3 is TGTGCCAGCAGCAAAGAAAGGGCGGGACAGGACCCTGCCTACGAGCAGTACTTC.